The present T cell receptor (beta chain) was sequenced within a study of cytomegalovirus exposure and HLA in healthy donors. Study-wide background: Earlier sequencing of some 190 million T cells yielded approximately 120 million unique TCR beta sequences. Under 85% of 398 genotyped donors fell in the Caucasian-associated ancestry cluster. Study results and limitations: CMV serostatus was the only immune exposure information that was available.

The study ran its PCR with 60 Vbeta and 13 Jbeta primers. Clones were sequenced by immunoSEQ multiplex PCR, and TCRdb holds only the in-frame ones, with some missing. This listing includes some 76,000 clones. Worth noting for this clone: Antigen unknown.

Sequencing was done on a sample of PBMCs. The clonotype was recovered from a boy under 18 in good health and CMV-seronegative.

The CDR3 loop reads CSVDVSSGANVLTF. CDR3 sequence (DNA): TGCAGCGTTGATGTTAGCTCTGGGGCCAACGTCCTGACTTTC. V gene TRBV29-1 combines with J gene TRBJ2-6, with D unclear. Looked up from germline, CDR1 is SQVTM and CDR2 is ANQGSEA. The CDR3 spans 14 residues. Trimming shortened V by 3 bases and J by 0 bases, and 6 bases separated the two germline ends.